The rows below give T cell receptor beta chains drawn from one sample of a study of preoperative IRX-2 immunotherapy in early breast cancer. Profiled with immunoSEQ multiplex PCR; TCRdb holds only in-frame clones, not every one. This sample has over 5,500 clones, with around 74% found just once. The material sequenced was tumor tissue, taken before IRX-2 immunotherapy. The receptors here all came from a human donor with breast cancer. CDR3s include the opening cysteine and the closing phenylalanine or tryptophan. Each record gives: CDR3 protein, CDR3 DNA, clone size, J gene, V gene, D gene. A D gene is named only where the DNA matches it firmly. Only some rows state a clone size, as once, few, many or a class for expanded clones.

CASSYSSVRPTGAFF TGTGCCAGCAGTTATTCATCCGTCAGGCCCACGGGAGCTTTCTTT . TRBJ1-1 TRBV6-8 .
CASSYSLQGGEQYF TGTGCCAGCAGTTACTCATTACAGGGAGGCGAGCAGTACTTC . TRBJ2-7 TRBV6-8 .
CASSPRDRDTVTQYF TGTGCCAGTAGTCCCCGGGACAGGGACACAGTTACGCAGTATTTT . TRBJ2-3 TRBV19 TRBD1
CASRSGGANGEQYF TGTGCCAGCAGATCGGGAGGAGCAAATGGGGAGCAGTACTTC . TRBJ2-7 TRBV28 TRBD2
CASSLAYSYNEQFF TGTGCCAGCTCACTAGCTTACTCCTACAATGAGCAGTTCTTC . TRBJ2-1 TRBV18 .
CASSPRRLAGAHNEQFF TGTGCCAGCAGCCCCAGACGACTAGCGGGGGCCCACAATGAGCAGTTCTTC medium-sized TRBJ2-1 TRBV11-3 TRBD2
CASSLPNYNYGYTF TGCGCCAGCAGCTTGCCGAATTATAACTATGGCTACACCTTC . TRBJ1-2 TRBV23-1 .
CASSATASKLFF TGTGCCAGCAGCGCGACAGCTAGTAAACTGTTTTTT . TRBJ1-4 TRBV2 .
CASRAETEAFF TGTGCCAGTAGAGCCGAAACTGAAGCTTTCTTT . TRBJ1-1 TRBV19 .
CASARTLGEAFF TGTGCCAGTGCCCGCACGCTGGGGGAAGCTTTCTTT few TRBJ1-1 TRBV6-8 .
CASKIEGSECGNTIYF TGTGCCAGCAAAATAGAGGGATCCGAGTGTGGAAACACCATATATTTT . TRBJ1-3 TRBV9 .
CASSLGGDQNTGELFF TGCGCCAGCAGCTTGGGCGGGGACCAGAACACCGGGGAGCTGTTTTTT . TRBJ2-2 TRBV23-1 .
CASPPGGKGSYEQYF TGTGCCAGCCCACCGGGGGGAAAGGGCTCCTACGAGCAGTACTTC . TRBJ2-7 TRBV11-1 TRBD2
CASSLTSGGQYNEQFF TGCGCCAGCAGCTTAACTAGCGGGGGGCAGTACAATGAGCAGTTCTTC . TRBJ2-1 TRBV5-1 TRBD2
CASSEQGQNTEAFF TGTGCCAGCAGTGAACAGGGGCAGAACACTGAAGCTTTCTTT . TRBJ1-1 TRBV2 .
CASGGWMNTEAFF TGTGCTAGTGGGGGATGGATGAACACTGAAGCTTTCTTT few TRBJ1-1 TRBV12-5 .
CATSRSSGRSTDTQYF TGTGCCACCAGCAGGTCATCCGGGAGAAGCACAGATACGCAGTATTTT . TRBJ2-3 TRBV15 .
CASSPFGGTEAFF TGTGCCAGTAGCCCCTTCGGTGGGACTGAAGCTTTCTTT . TRBJ1-1 TRBV19 .
CASSLRQTALTF TGTGCCAGCAGTTTACGACAAACGGCACTGACTTTC . TRBJ2-6 TRBV28 .
CASSPRQGADYGYTF TGTGCCAGCTCACCACGACAGGGGGCTGACTATGGCTACACCTTC . TRBJ1-2 TRBV18 TRBD1
CASSYRTRRGGLSDTQYF TGTGCCAGCAGTTACCGCACGAGGAGGGGGGGCCTGTCAGATACGCAGTATTTT . TRBJ2-3 TRBV6-8 .
CASSPLGTTIGETQYF TGTGCCAGCAGCCCACTTGGGACCACCATCGGGGAGACCCAGTACTTC . TRBJ2-5 TRBV7-6 .
CASRAGGPGNTIYF TGTGCCAGCAGGGCGGGGGGTCCTGGAAACACCATATATTTT . TRBJ1-3 TRBV6-8 .
CAWSGTGGQPQHF TGTGCCTGGAGTGGGACAGGGGGTCAGCCCCAGCATTTT medium-sized TRBJ1-5 TRBV30 TRBD1
CASIERRGVVAKNIQYF TGTGCCAGCATCGAGCGCAGGGGGGTTGTAGCCAAAAACATTCAGTACTTC . TRBJ2-4 TRBV6-8 .
CASSLVGGRVQYF TGCGCCAGCAGCCTCGTAGGGGGAAGGGTGCAGTATTTT few TRBJ2-3 TRBV23-1 .
CASSFDQGGRKLFF TGTGCCAGCAGTTTTGATCAGGGGGGCCGAAAACTGTTTTTT once TRBJ1-4 TRBV11-3 TRBD1
CASSRENRVVTEAFF TGTGCCAGCAGCCGAGAGAACAGGGTAGTTACTGAAGCTTTCTTT few TRBJ1-1 TRBV14 .
CASSSVVTSKTYGYTF TGTGCCAGTAGTTCAGTGGTGACATCAAAGACCTATGGCTACACCTTC . TRBJ1-2 TRBV19 .
CASSPGQLNEKLFF TGTGCCAGCAGCCCTGGACAGCTTAATGAAAAACTGTTTTTT . TRBJ1-4 TRBV7-6 .
CASSTPGQPQHF TGTGCCAGCAGCACGCCCGGCCAGCCCCAGCATTTT few TRBJ1-5 TRBV28 .